These 17 T cell receptor beta chains share one sample of origin, sequenced in a study of blood T cell repertoires in COVID-19. Clones were read by immunoSEQ multiplex PCR, and TCRdb kept only the in-frame ones, dropping some. Here the sample spans 140,000 to 150,000 clones, roughly 76% being singletons. Sequenced material: peripheral blood. These receptors were taken from a human donor with acute or convalescent COVID-19. The donor label of this sample is uncertain.

V and J are TRBV6-5 and TRBJ1-1; 9 bases map to TRBD1. The CDR3 sequence is 15 residues long. The trim removed 7 bases at V and 6 bases at J, leaving 12 bases unmatched. CDR1 is MNHEY and CDR2 is SVGAGI in the germline V gene. CDR3 amino acids: CASTYYGQGNSEAFF. The CDR3 DNA follows: TGTGCCAGCACCTACTATGGACAGGGGAATTCTGAAGCTTTCTTT.

The V call is TRBV6-5, the J call TRBJ2-2, with D hard to call. V was clipped by 8 bases and J by 5 bases, with 15 bases between them. Germline loops: CDR1 MNHEY, CDR2 SVGAGI. The CDR3 is 14 residues long. The chain's CDR3 is CASHRRGGTGELFF. Here the CDR3 DNA reads TGTGCCAGCCATCGTCGCGGTGGGACCGGGGAGCTGTTTTTT.

The CDR3 bases are TGTGCCAGCAGCTTAGACGTCGGGGGGTCCTACGAGCAGTACTTC. Amino acids: CASSLDVGGSYEQYF. The rearrangement joins TRBV7-9 to TRBJ2-7; TRBD2 matches at 7 bases. The CDR3 spans 15 residues. The V gene end was trimmed by 1 base and the J gene end by 1 base; junction bases not matched to a gene: 4. CDR1 is SEHNR and CDR2 is FQNEAQ in the germline V gene (reference sequence).

The gene calls are TRBV2 and TRBJ1-1; tentatively, D is TRBD1 (6 bases). Germline-derived CDR1 and CDR2 are SNHLY and FYNNEI. V was cut by 7 bases and J by 1 base, with 10 bases left in between. The CDR3 is 13 residues long. DNA of the CDR3: TGTGCCAGCACCTGGACAGAGAACACTGAAGCTTTCTTT. It encodes CASTWTENTEAFF.

The V gene is TRBV5-8, the J gene TRBJ1-6; D call uncertain. There are 16 residues in the CDR3. CDR1 and CDR2 from the germline V gene are SGHTS and YDEGEE. The V end lost 0 bases, the J end lost 9 bases, and 16 bases lay between the germline ends. CDR3 nucleotide sequence: TGTGCCAGCAGCTTGGCTCGACGGGGAGCGTCTTCACCCCTCCACTTT. Amino acid sequence: CASSLARRGASSPLHF.

This sequence joins TRBV29-1 and TRBJ1-2; the D gene is possibly TRBD1 (6 bases). The CDR3 has 13 residues. Germline loops: CDR1 SQVTM, CDR2 ANQGSEA. V was trimmed by 8 bases and J by 2 bases, leaving 15 bases between them. CDR3 loop: CSTTGGGNYGYTF. DNA for the CDR3: TGCAGCACCACGGGAGGGGGGAACTATGGCTACACCTTC.

V and J are TRBV7-9 and TRBJ1-2; D remains ambiguous. CDR1 and CDR2 (germline): SEHNR, FQNEAQ (reference sequence). With 5 bases removed from V and 1 base from J, the gap between germline ends came to 8 bases. This CDR3 has 13 amino acids. The CDR3 bases are TGTGCCAGCAGCCCCAGTGTTAACTATGGCTACACCTTC. Its translation: CASSPSVNYGYTF.

J is TRBJ2-1 and V is TRBV5-1, with 7 nucleotides matching TRBD1. J gave up 0 bases and V 0 bases, and 3 bases lay outside the gene matches. Germline assignment: CDR1 SGHRS and CDR2 YFSETQ. CDR3 length: 16 residues. Here the CDR3 reads CASSLVQGSSYNEQFF. CDR3 in DNA: TGCGCCAGCAGCTTGGTACAGGGGAGCTCCTACAATGAGCAGTTCTTC.

The rearrangement joins TRBV7-8 to TRBJ1-6; D is ambiguous. The CDR3 contains 14 residues. The V and J ends lost 0 bases and 8 bases respectively, with 8 bases between them. Germline CDR1 reads SGHVS; CDR2 reads FQNEAQ. The CDR3 is CASSLAAVHSPLHF. The DNA of the CDR3 is TGTGCCAGCAGCTTAGCGGCAGTTCATTCACCCCTCCACTTT.

The rearrangement uses TRBV2 and TRBJ1-1, with 11 bases matching TRBD1. There are 13 residues in the CDR3. Trimming took 6 bases from V and 7 from J; bases not matched to a gene: 4. CDR1 and CDR2 (germline): SNHLY, FYNNEI. This CDR3 reads CASRGQGEYEAFF. As DNA, the CDR3 is TGTGCCAGCAGGGGACAGGGGGAGTATGAAGCTTTCTTT.

The chain is built from TRBV7-9 and TRBJ1-2, with TRBD1 matching 7 bases. The V gene's germline CDR1 is SEHNR and CDR2 FQNEAQ (reference sequence). CDR3 length equals 13 residues. The ends lost 5 bases at V and 5 bases at J; junction bases unmatched: 5. CDR3 in DNA: TGTGCCAGCAGCCCCAGGACAGGTTATGGCTACACCTTC. Residues: CASSPRTGYGYTF. Filled out from reference TRBV7-9 and TRBJ1-2, the complete variable domain reads DTGVSQNPRHKITKRGQNVTFRCDPISEHNRLYWYRQTLGQGPEFLTYFQNEAQLEKSRLLSDRFSAERPKGSFSTLEIQRTEQGDSAMYLCASSPRTGYGYTFGSGTRLTVV.

The chain uses TRBV6-5 and TRBJ1-1; D might be TRBD1 (6 bases). The CDR3 spans 13 residues. CDR1 MNHEY and CDR2 SVGAGI come from the germline V gene. The CDR3 loop is CVTHRANGLEAFF. As DNA, the CDR3 is TGTGTTACACACAGGGCCAACGGGTTAGAAGCTTTCTTT.

This chain uses TRBV10-2 with TRBJ1-5, with D tentatively TRBD1 (5 bases). V dropped 2 bases and J dropped 4 bases, with 9 bases sitting between them. The length of the CDR3 is 14 residues. Per germline, CDR1 WSHSY and CDR2 SAAADI. CDR3 in amino acids: CASSEDSLNQPQHF. CDR3 DNA: TGCGCCAGCAGTGAGGACAGCTTAAATCAGCCCCAGCATTTT.

This rearrangement joins TRBV19 to TRBJ1-5; no clear D. Germline assignment: CDR1 LNHDA and CDR2 SQIVND (reference sequence). This CDR3 is built from 13 residues. Trimming pared 3 bases from V and 9 bases from J, leaving 12 bases between. The CDR3 is CASSMASYLPQHF. CDR3 nucleotides: TGTGCCAGTAGTATGGCATCTTATCTGCCCCAGCATTTT.

This clone was detected only a few times. This chain connects TRBV24-1 to TRBJ2-3; no definite D call. Germline CDR1 reads KGHDR; CDR2 reads SFDVKD. V lost 4 bases and J lost 4, with 14 bases in between. This CDR3 has 15 residues. Written as DNA, the CDR3 is TGTGCCACCAGTGACCCTCTTCAGGCACCAGATACGCAGTATTTT. This encodes CATSDPLQAPDTQYF.

This CDR3 reads CASSRGGLAGANVLTF. The CDR3 DNA follows: TGCGCCAGCAGCCGGGGAGGACTGGCTGGGGCCAACGTCCTGACTTTC. This chain connects TRBV4-1 to TRBJ2-6, with D possibly TRBD2 on 6 matching bases. Germline values: CDR1 MGHRA, CDR2 YSYEKL. CDR3 length equals 16 residues. Trimming took off 4 bases at V and 2 bases at J, with 12 bases between the two ends.

The genes are TRBV11-2 and TRBJ2-2, with a weak D call TRBD2 (7 bases). The CDR3 covers 15 residues. Germline V gene sequence: CDR1 SGHAT, CDR2 FQNNGV. Trimming took 5 bases from V and 4 from J, leaving 14 bases between them. The CDR3 is CASSRGGAGTGELFF. CDR3 bases: TGTGCCAGCAGCCGAGGGGGGGCGGGCACCGGGGAGCTGTTTTTT.